Listed here are 20 T cell receptor beta chains from one sample, sequenced in a study of technical replicates of blood from four donors. Using immunoSEQ multiplex PCR, the repertoire was profiled, and TCRdb retains in-frame clones only, with some absent. The table has roughly 69,000 clones, about 97% seen once. The sample comprised T cells isolated from PBMCs. The receptor source for this set is a human donor in good health.

The rearrangement links TRBV6-5 to TRBJ1-3; D is uncertain. V was trimmed by 0 bases and J by 9 bases, leaving 18 bases between them. This CDR3 region has 16 residues. Germline CDR1 is MNHEY and CDR2 is SVGAGI. The CDR3 protein is CASSYSRLQTRATIYF. The CDR3 DNA sequence: TGTGCCAGCAGTTACTCGCGACTACAAACCCGGGCCACCATATATTTT.

This chain connects TRBV30 to TRBJ2-3, with 9 positions matching TRBD1. Germline CDR1 GTSNPN, CDR2 SVGIG (reference sequence). Losses at the gene ends were 7 bases for V and 6 bases for J; bases not matched to a gene: 11. The CDR3 sequence is 14 residues long. In DNA form, the CDR3 reads TGTGCCTCCAACTTACAGGGGGCAAGGGATACGCAGTATTTT. This codes for CASNLQGARDTQYF.

This chain uses TRBV6-5 with TRBJ2-7, with D possibly matching TRBD1 (6 bases). The V gene lost 2 bases and the J gene lost 6 bases, with 8 bases spanning the gap. The V gene's germline CDR1 is MNHEY and CDR2 SVGAGI. The CDR3 spans 12 residues. CDR3 sequence (DNA): TGTGCCAGCAGTTACAGAGGGGGCGAGCAGTACTTC. This translates into CASSYRGGEQYF.

The genes are TRBV19 and TRBJ2-2; 7 positions agree with TRBD1. Germline V CDR1 and CDR2: LNHDA, SQIVND (reference sequence). The CDR3 sequence is 16 residues long. Unmatched junction bases numbered 10, after V lost 8 bases and J lost 1 base. For the CDR3, the DNA is TGTGCCAGTCGAAAACGGGACAGTGGGAACACCGGGGAGCTGTTTTTT. This encodes CASRKRDSGNTGELFF.

V gene TRBV6-4 combines with J gene TRBJ1-1, with a possible D match to TRBD1 (6 bases). The length of the CDR3 is 13 residues. With 3 bases removed from V and 5 bases from J, the gap between germline ends came to 10 bases. CDR1 and CDR2 from the germline V gene are MRHNA and SNTAGT. CDR3 protein: CASSETGRTEAFF. As DNA, the CDR3 is TGTGCCAGCAGTGAGACAGGAAGGACTGAAGCTTTCTTT.

The chain has TRBV6-6 and TRBJ1-5; 9 positions match TRBD1. The CDR3 consists of 15 residues. Germline V gene lookup returns CDR1 MNHNY and CDR2 SVGAGI (reference sequence). Trimming removed 4 bases from V and 6 bases from J; junction bases left unmatched: 7. The CDR3 DNA reads as TGTGCCAGCAGTTCGCCACAGGGGGCTTTTCAGCCCCAGCATTTT. Translation gives CASSSPQGAFQPQHF.

The chain joins TRBV7-9 to TRBJ2-2; TRBD2 might be the D (6 bases). Germline loops: CDR1 SEHNR, CDR2 FQNEAQ (reference sequence). CDR3 length equals 14 residues. Between the trimmed V and J ends, which lost 5 bases and 6 bases, there was a span of 13 bases. For the CDR3, the DNA is TGTGCCAGCAGCGTAAGCTGGGAGGCCGGGGAGCTGTTTTTT. This gives the protein CASSVSWEAGELFF. The full variable domain, in which reference TRBV7-9 and TRBJ2-2 provide the parts outside the CDR3, is DTGVSQNPRHKITKRGQNVTFRCDPISEHNRLYWYRQTLGQGPEFLTYFQNEAQLEKSRLLSDRFSAERPKGSFSTLEIQRTEQGDSAMYLCASSVSWEAGELFFGEGSRLTVL.

V usage is TRBV7-9 and J usage is TRBJ1-1; D not certain. Germline loops: CDR1 SEHNR, CDR2 FQNEAQ (reference sequence). V dropped 5 bases and J dropped 8 bases, with 9 bases sitting between them. CDR3 length: 11 residues. As DNA, the CDR3 is TGTGCCAGCAGCCCTAATCGGGAAGCTTTCTTT. It encodes CASSPNREAFF.

This chain uses TRBV13 with TRBJ1-1, with D maybe TRBD1 (6 bases). This CDR3 spans 16 amino acids. Germline values: CDR1 PRHDT, CDR2 FYEKMQ (reference sequence). Between the trimmed V and J ends, which lost 4 bases and 9 bases, there was a span of 24 bases. For the CDR3, the DNA is TGTGCCAGCAGCTCCAAAGGGGGGGCACGCCCGACGAAAGCTTTCTTT. It encodes CASSSKGGARPTKAFF.

This clone turned up a few times. This chain links TRBV6-1 with TRBJ1-3, with 8 bases aligning to TRBD1. J lost 3 bases, V lost 4 bases, and 11 bases had no gene match. The CDR3 is 17 amino acids. Germline loops: CDR1 MNHNS, CDR2 SASEGT. DNA for the CDR3: TGTGCCAGCAGTGGACGGACAGGGACAATGGATGGAAACACCATATATTTT. This encodes CASSGRTGTMDGNTIYF.

The chain links TRBV30 to TRBJ2-3; D is ambiguous. Trimming shortened V by 2 bases and J by 2 bases, and 11 bases separated the two germline ends. Per the germline V gene, CDR1 is GTSNPN and CDR2 is SVGIG (reference sequence). The CDR3 runs to 14 residues. CDR3 coding DNA: TGTGCCTGGAGTTGGCTGAAACACACAGATACGCAGTATTTT. Its translation is CAWSWLKHTDTQYF.

The chain links TRBV9 to TRBJ2-7, with 9 bases lining up with TRBD1. The CDR3 runs 15 residues. Looked up from germline, CDR1 is SGDLS and CDR2 is YYNGEE. V gave up 2 bases and J gave up 2 bases; unmatched junction bases: 5. The DNA of the CDR3 is TGTGCCAGCAGCGTCTCAGGACAGGGGACCTACGAGCAGTACTTC. It codes for CASSVSGQGTYEQYF.

The chain recombines TRBV10-3 with TRBJ1-3, with D unclear. Trimming removed 5 bases from V and 0 bases from J, with 5 bases in between. CDR1 is ENHRY, CDR2 SYGVKD, per germline. The CDR3 is 13 residues long. CDR3 in DNA: TGTGCCATCAGTCCGAGCTCTGGAAACACCATATATTTT. As protein: CAISPSSGNTIYF.

The genes are TRBV7-9 and TRBJ1-1; D is possibly TRBD1 (6 bases). V lost 5 bases and J lost 1, with 11 bases in between. Germline values: CDR1 SEHNR, CDR2 FQNEAQ (reference sequence). The CDR3 covers 14 residues. The CDR3 region has the DNA TGTGCCAGCAGCCAGGGGACGGGGAACACTGAAGCTTTCTTT. Translated, it gives CASSQGTGNTEAFF.

This clone was counted a single time. This rearrangement joins TRBV10-3 to TRBJ2-7; 7 bases align to TRBD1. CDR1 ENHRY and CDR2 SYGVKD come from the germline V gene. The trim removed 2 bases at V and 5 bases at J, leaving 12 bases unmatched. CDR3 length: 16 amino acids. CDR3: CAISEPVRQGRNEQYF. Written as DNA, the CDR3 is TGTGCCATCAGTGAGCCAGTCCGACAGGGACGAAACGAGCAGTACTTC.

This sequence joins TRBV27 and TRBJ2-7; 10 positions agree with TRBD2. This CDR3 spans 15 amino acids. Germline CDR1 and CDR2: MNHEY and SMNVEV (reference sequence). Trimming removed 3 bases from V and 4 bases from J; junction bases left unmatched: 6. CDR3 DNA sequence: TGTGCCAGCAGTTTGGTAGCGGGAGGAGAGTACGAGCAGTACTTC. Its translation is CASSLVAGGEYEQYF.

V is TRBV4-2 and J is TRBJ2-5; TRBD1 is a possible D gene (6 bases). The CDR3 is 14 residues long. Germline V gene lookup returns CDR1 LGHNA and CDR2 YNFKEQ. Trimming stripped 2 bases from V and 4 bases from J, with 11 bases between. The CDR3 DNA reads as TGTGCCAGCAGCCAAATACAGGGTAGAGAGACCCAGTACTTC. This gives the protein CASSQIQGRETQYF.

The chain is built from TRBV5-4 and TRBJ1-1; D unresolved. This CDR3 is 14 amino acids long. Germline V lookup: CDR1 SGHNT, CDR2 YYREEE (reference sequence). V was pared by 2 bases and J by 3 bases, with 11 bases between. The CDR3 DNA follows: TGTGCCAGCAGCTTCTCGGTCGCGGACACTGAAGCTTTCTTT. Translated, it gives CASSFSVADTEAFF.

The chain combines TRBV30 with TRBJ1-1; 8 bases are a match to TRBD1. The CDR3 runs to 12 residues. V lost 5 bases to trimming and J lost 7 bases; unmatched junction nucleotides: 6. Germline values: CDR1 GTSNPN, CDR2 SVGIG (reference sequence). The CDR3 region has the DNA TGTGCCTGGGAACAGGGGGTAGGTGAAGCTTTCTTT. This translates into CAWEQGVGEAFF.

The chain is built from TRBV9 and TRBJ2-1, with 11 nucleotides matching TRBD2. This CDR3 is 15 amino acids long. The germline gives CDR1 SGDLS, CDR2 YYNGEE. J gave up 8 bases and V 3 bases, and 7 bases lay outside the gene matches. This CDR3 is CASSGELAGGHEQFF. The CDR3, as DNA: TGTGCCAGCAGCGGAGAGCTAGCGGGAGGACATGAGCAGTTCTTC.